This T cell receptor (beta chain) was documented in a study of T cell responses to AZD1222 COVID-19 vaccine. The table came from immunoSEQ multiplex PCR; TCRdb's copy has only in-frame clones and leaves some out. The sample has roughly 180,000 clones; roughly nine tenths are singletons. On this clone itself: Its specificity is not known.

Study-wide findings and caveats: Recipients of AZD1222 seropositive at baseline numbered only 5 to 7.

V was shortened by 5 bases and J by 1 base, with 14 bases between the two germline ends. The CDR3 spans 15 residues. CDR1 is MNHNY and CDR2 is SVGAGI in the germline V gene (reference sequence). The TCR originated in an adult who received the AZD1222 COVID-19 vaccine. V usage is TRBV6-6 and J usage is TRBJ1-1, with a possible D match to TRBD1 (5 bases). Here the sequenced sample was peripheral blood, taken 28 days after the second AZD1222 dose. Here the CDR3 reads CASSDPGIGNTEAFF. CDR3 DNA sequence: TGTGCCAGCAGTGATCCAGGGATCGGGAACACTGAAGCTTTCTTT.